The rows below give T cell receptor beta chains drawn from one sample of a study of T cells in localized non-small cell lung cancer. Sequencing was performed with immunoSEQ multiplex PCR; in TCRdb, only in-frame clones are kept and a portion is missing. The data contain roughly 2,300 clones, 37% of them singletons. Here the sequenced sample was lung tumor tissue, taken before any cancer treatment. These receptor sequences come from a female donor over 55 with stage I lung adenocarcinoma. CDR3s include the opening cysteine and the closing phenylalanine or tryptophan.

v_call: TRBV28
cdr3_aa: CASKSLGQDNQPQHF

v_call: TRBV9
cdr3_aa: CASSVLSGGTGELFF

v_call: TRBV9
cdr3_aa: CASSEAFNYPSSYEQYF

v_call: TRBV6-8
cdr3_aa: CAITGLAGAREQFF

v_call: TRBV11-3
cdr3_aa: CASSSPDRGLEQYF

v_call: TRBV6-4
cdr3_aa: CASSPGTARYF

v_call: TRBV5-1
cdr3_aa: CASSLGSVDETQYF

v_call: TRBV11-3
cdr3_aa: CASSSETAMNTEAFF

v_call: TRBV28
cdr3_aa: CASSFTGQLQPQHF

v_call: TRBV28
cdr3_aa: CASSPSHHRGPMNTEAFF

v_call: TRBV28
cdr3_aa: CASSPDPGAGEQYF

v_call: TRBV25-1
cdr3_aa: CASRRGGTASTDTQYF

v_call: TRBV15
cdr3_aa: CATSRDTRGGETQYF

v_call: TRBV28
cdr3_aa: CATETRWARGYTF

v_call: TRBV28
cdr3_aa: CASSFQGGSGANVLTF

v_call: TRBV18
cdr3_aa: CASSPIGDLAGANVLTF

v_call: TRBV5-1
cdr3_aa: CASSLEGPLRDTDSYEQYF

v_call: TRBV11-3
cdr3_aa: CASSRTGTGNTIYF

v_call: TRBV15
cdr3_aa: CATSRDSSAGGNTIYF

v_call: TRBV7-6
cdr3_aa: CASTHAGGSHEQYF

v_call: TRBV14
cdr3_aa: CASSPAVNQPQHF

v_call: TRBV28
cdr3_aa: CASSLSSHSYNEQFF

v_call: TRBV6-8
cdr3_aa: CASSGGGPGAIVGPSDYGYTF

v_call: TRBV28
cdr3_aa: CASGQTATNEKLFF

v_call: TRBV9
cdr3_aa: CASSVGGQGTGELFF

v_call: TRBV9
cdr3_aa: CASGPRADGKLFF

v_call: TRBV2
cdr3_aa: CASTVSGSVYTQYF

v_call: TRBV19
cdr3_aa: CASQNRGQGMRADYGYTF